This T cell receptor beta chain derives from a study of CD8+ T cells in alopecia areata. The study, taken as a whole, reports: Among the top 100, expanded CD8+ clones were significantly decreased by tofacitinib, as was scalp clonality.

The CDR3 is made up of 11 amino acids. Germline V gene lookup returns CDR1 SGHVS and CDR2 FQNEAQ. Trimming left V 5 bases short and J 5 bases short, with 3 bases between. This clone has a handful of counts. Its antigen is unknown. Sequencing templates came from extracted RNA that was reverse transcribed into cDNA. Repertoires were generated with immunoSEQ multiplex PCR, while TCRdb's copy carries only in-frame clones and drops some. The data hold around 170,000 clones, with 45% to 60% observed a single time. Treatment here: oral pan-JAK inhibitor, 5-10 mg twice daily. Sequences were derived from CD8+ T cells sorted from blood, sampled at approximately week 52, from a patient treated with tofacitinib. The sequence was collected from a human donor with alopecia areata. The chain carries TRBV7-8 and TRBJ1-4; D uncertain. The CDR3 here is CASSLNEKLFF. CDR3 DNA sequence: TGTGCCAGCAGCCTAAATGAAAAACTGTTTTTT.